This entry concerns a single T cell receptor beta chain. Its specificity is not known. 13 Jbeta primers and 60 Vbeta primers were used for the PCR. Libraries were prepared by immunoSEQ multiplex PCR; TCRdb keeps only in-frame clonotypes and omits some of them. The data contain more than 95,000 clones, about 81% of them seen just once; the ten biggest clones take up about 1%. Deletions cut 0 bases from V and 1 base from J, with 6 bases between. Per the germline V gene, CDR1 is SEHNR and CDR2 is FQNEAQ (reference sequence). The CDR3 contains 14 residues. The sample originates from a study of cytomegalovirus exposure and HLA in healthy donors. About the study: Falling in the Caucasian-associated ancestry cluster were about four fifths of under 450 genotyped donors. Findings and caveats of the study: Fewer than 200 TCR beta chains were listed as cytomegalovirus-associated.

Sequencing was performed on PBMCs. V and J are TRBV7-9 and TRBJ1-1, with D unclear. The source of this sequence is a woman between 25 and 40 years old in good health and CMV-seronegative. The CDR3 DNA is TGTGCCAGCAGCTTAGCCGCAGAGAACACTGAAGCTTTCTTT. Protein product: CASSLAAENTEAFF.